These T cell receptor beta chains were read from a single sample in a study of T cell responses to AZD1222 COVID-19 vaccine. Profiled with immunoSEQ multiplex PCR; TCRdb holds only in-frame clones, not every one. The profile shows approximately 160,000 clones, 93% of them singletons. Sequencing used peripheral blood, obtained on day 0 of AZD1222 vaccination. All receptors come from an adult in good health. Each CDR3 is given with its conserved first and last residue. A D gene is named only where the DNA matches it firmly. Some rows have no size entry. The others give once, few or many, or a class for an expanded clone.

v_gene	j_gene	abundance	d_gene	CDR3aa	CDR3nt
TRBV27	TRBJ1-2	.	TRBD1	CASSPGTGGGYTF	TGTGCCAGCAGTCCAGGGACAGGGGGAGGCTACACCTTC
TRBV20-1	TRBJ1-5	.	TRBD1	CSASADREHQPQHF	TGCAGTGCTAGTGCGGACAGGGAACATCAGCCCCAGCATTTT
TRBV29-1	TRBJ2-7	.	.	CSVETGGEGEQYF	TGCAGCGTTGAAACGGGGGGCGAGGGCGAGCAGTACTTC
TRBV6-5	TRBJ1-3	.	.	CASAYGGATLYF	TGTGCCAGCGCGTATGGAGGGGCCACCCTATATTTT
TRBV2	TRBJ2-4	.	.	CASSVEGLENIQYF	TGTGCCAGCAGTGTCGAGGGTTTGGAAAACATTCAGTACTTC
TRBV11-3	TRBJ2-2	.	TRBD2	CASSLTGGPTGELFF	TGTGCCAGCAGCTTAACGGGGGGGCCCACCGGGGAGCTGTTTTTT
TRBV19	TRBJ2-6	.	.	CASSLRTAGTLRANVLTF	TGTGCCAGTAGTTTAAGGACAGCGGGGACCCTGCGGGCCAACGTCCTGACTTTC
TRBV19	TRBJ1-1	.	.	CASVDRSVTEAFF	TGTGCCAGTGTAGACAGGTCGGTCACTGAAGCTTTCTTT
TRBV27	TRBJ1-2	.	TRBD1	CASSPTDRVYGYTF	TGTGCCAGCAGTCCCACAGACAGGGTGTATGGCTACACCTTC
TRBV19	TRBJ2-5	.	TRBD2	CASSIVGLAGGRETQYF	TGTGCCAGTAGTATAGTCGGACTAGCGGGGGGGCGAGAGACCCAGTACTTC
TRBV4-2	TRBJ1-5	.	TRBD1	CASSRGGTGDNQPQHF	TGTGCCAGCAGCCGCGGGGGGACAGGGGACAATCAGCCCCAGCATTTT
TRBV27	TRBJ1-2	.	TRBD1	CASSLSTTGGSYGYTF	TGTGCCAGCAGTTTATCGACCACAGGGGGTTCCTATGGCTACACCTTC
TRBV24-1	TRBJ1-1	.	.	CATSDLYRVSEAFF	TGTGCCACCAGTGATTTGTACAGGGTAAGTGAAGCTTTCTTT
TRBV5-1	TRBJ1-4	.	TRBD1	CASSSSGQGDEKLFF	TGCGCCAGCAGCTCATCGGGACAGGGGGATGAAAAACTGTTTTTT
TRBV28	TRBJ1-3	.	.	CASSLRGKGGNTIYF	TGTGCCAGCAGTTTAAGGGGGAAAGGAGGAAACACCATATATTTT
TRBV27	TRBJ1-6	once	TRBD1	CASSPQGADSPLHF	TGTGCCAGCAGTCCACAGGGGGCGGATTCACCCCTCCACTTT
TRBV18	TRBJ1-1	.	.	CASSPGQGRAFF	TGTGCCAGCTCACCAGGTCAGGGTCGGGCTTTCTTT
TRBV2	TRBJ2-2	.	.	CASSENGGRIGELFF	TGTGCCAGCAGTGAAAACGGGGGGCGTATCGGGGAGCTGTTTTTT
TRBV27	TRBJ1-5	.	.	CASSLTRASGPQHF	TGTGCCAGCAGCCTAACCCGGGCGTCCGGGCCCCAGCATTTT
TRBV7-9	TRBJ2-3	.	.	CASSPTGEADTQYF	TGTGCCAGCAGCCCCACGGGGGAAGCAGATACGCAGTATTTT
TRBV7-2	TRBJ2-1	.	.	CASSLAGSYNEQFF	TGTGCCAGCAGCTTAGCGGGGTCCTACAATGAGCAGTTCTTC
TRBV4-3	TRBJ2-3	once	.	CASSQGRIVTDTQYF	TGCGCCAGCAGCCAAGGTCGTATAGTCACAGATACGCAGTATTTT
TRBV6-2/TRBV6-3	TRBJ2-1	.	TRBD2	CASSYTWLAGGPSYNEQFF	TGTGCCAGCAGTTACACTTGGCTAGCGGGGGGCCCTTCTTACAATGAGCAGTTCTTC
TRBV7-8	TRBJ2-1	once	.	CASSLASLLSSQFF	TGTGCCAGCAGCTTAGCGAGTTTACTTAGCTCCCAGTTCTTC
TRBV6-1	TRBJ2-1	.	.	CASSDVRRTSYNEQFF	TGTGCCAGCAGTGATGTAAGAAGGACCTCCTACAATGAGCAGTTCTTC
TRBV18	TRBJ1-6	.	.	CASSPYDYPINSPLHF	TGTGCCAGCTCACCATATGATTATCCAATCAATTCACCCCTCCACTTT
TRBV4-3	TRBJ2-1	.	.	CASSQVNLYNEQFF	TGCGCCAGCAGCCAAGTGAACCTCTACAATGAGCAGTTCTTC
TRBV14	TRBJ1-4	.	.	CASSHLSTGPSFATNEKLFF	TGTGCCAGCAGCCACCTTTCCACAGGACCCTCTTTTGCAACTAATGAAAAACTGTTTTTT
TRBV9	TRBJ2-1	.	.	CASSVGAGPYNEQFF	TGTGCCAGCAGCGTAGGCGCAGGGCCTTACAATGAGCAGTTCTTC
TRBV5-4	TRBJ2-1	once	TRBD2	CASSPYPGLAGKRSYNEQFF	TGTGCCAGCAGCCCCTACCCGGGACTAGCGGGCAAACGGTCCTACAATGAGCAGTTCTTC
TRBV6-5	TRBJ1-5	.	.	CAASGRPRGQPQHF	TGTGCCGCCTCCGGACGGCCCCGGGGTCAGCCCCAGCATTTT